Below, 13 T cell receptor beta chains from the same sample are listed, as sequenced in a study of cytomegalovirus exposure and HLA in healthy donors. Amplification used 60 Vbeta primers and 13 Jbeta primers. Data came from immunoSEQ multiplex PCR; TCRdb stores just in-frame clones and leaves some out. The profile covers some 190,000 clones, with about four fifths appearing a single time and under 2% taken by the ten largest. Input material: PBMCs. The receptor source for this set is a woman aged 30 to 39 in good health and CMV-seronegative.

The chain has TRBV30 and TRBJ2-7; possibly TRBD1 for D (6 bases). The CDR3 has 15 amino acids. Germline loops: CDR1 GTSNPN, CDR2 SVGIG (reference sequence). Deletions cut 1 base from V and 2 bases from J, with 15 bases between. Written as DNA, the CDR3 is TGTGCCTGGAGTGGGACGGACAGCTTTACCTACGAGCAGTACTTC. Translated, it gives CAWSGTDSFTYEQYF.

The chain uses TRBV30 and TRBJ2-6, with D possibly being TRBD2 (6 bases). Trimming stripped 4 bases from V and 0 bases from J, with 16 bases between. CDR3 length: 17 residues. Germline V gene data show CDR1 as GTSNPN and CDR2 as SVGIG (reference sequence). In DNA form, the CDR3 reads TGTGCCTGGAATTATCCGGGGGTCCGCTCTGGGGCCAACGTCCTGACTTTC. Encoded protein: CAWNYPGVRSGANVLTF.

The chain employs TRBV5-1 and TRBJ2-3, with 8 bases identical to TRBD1. V dropped 1 base and J dropped 2; count of bases not matched to a gene: 3. Germline V gene data show CDR1 as SGHRS and CDR2 as YFSETQ. The CDR3 loop spans 15 amino acids. The CDR3 spells CASSLSGGTTDTQYF. The CDR3, as DNA: TGCGCCAGCAGCTTGTCAGGGGGCACCACAGATACGCAGTATTTT. The whole variable domain, filled in from reference TRBV5-1 and TRBJ2-3, reads KAGVTQTPRYLIKTRGQQVTLSCSPISGHRSVSWYQQTPGQGLQFLFEYFSETQRNKGNFPGRFSGRQFSNSRSEMNVSTLELGDSALYLCASSLSGGTTDTQYFGPGTRLTVL.

The chain has TRBV7-6 and TRBJ2-2; TRBD1 aligns across 9 bases. Germline loops: CDR1 SGHVS, CDR2 FNYEAQ. V dropped 5 bases and J dropped 0; count of bases not matched to a gene: 4. The CDR3 extends over 16 amino acids. The CDR3 loop is CASSRGTGTNTGELFF. The CDR3 nucleotides read TGTGCCAGCAGCCGGGGGACAGGGACGAACACCGGGGAGCTGTTTTTT.

Here the CDR3 reads CSVAGQYNQPQHF. Here the CDR3 DNA reads TGCAGCGTTGCCGGACAGTACAATCAGCCCCAGCATTTT. The chain uses TRBV29-1 and TRBJ1-5, with D possibly TRBD1 on 6 matching bases. CDR3 length equals 13 residues. Per germline, CDR1 SQVTM and CDR2 ANQGSEA. V was cut by 4 bases and J by 3 bases, with 10 bases left in between.

The chain carries TRBV7-3 and TRBJ2-1; TRBD2 is a possible D gene (5 bases). The CDR3 spans 16 residues. The V gene's germline CDR1 is SGHTA and CDR2 FQGTGA. V was shortened by 1 base and J by 4 bases, with 14 bases between the two germline ends. This CDR3 reads CASSLMPGNNYNEQFF. The CDR3 bases are TGTGCCAGCAGCTTAATGCCGGGGAATAATTACAATGAGCAGTTCTTC.

V gene TRBV25-1 combines with J gene TRBJ2-7; D possibly corresponds to TRBD2 (5 bases). There are 13 residues in the CDR3. In germline, CDR1 is MGHDK, CDR2 SYGVNS. Trimming removed 3 bases from V and 6 bases from J, with 12 bases in between. Here the CDR3 DNA reads TGTGCCAGCAGTGATAGGCGTCGGGGCGAGCAGTACTTC. Its translation: CASSDRRRGEQYF.

This chain connects TRBV10-3 to TRBJ1-5; TRBD1 matches at 8 bases. Germline assignment: CDR1 ENHRY and CDR2 SYGVKD. CDR3 length equals 14 residues. V shed 6 bases, J shed 6 bases, and the junction held 7 bases outside the gene matches. The CDR3 loop is CAISPGTGVQPQHF. Written as DNA, the CDR3 is TGTGCCATCAGCCCCGGGACAGGAGTTCAGCCCCAGCATTTT.

This clone has only a few counts. The chain carries TRBV29-1 and TRBJ2-7, with 7 bases aligning to TRBD1. Germline trimming cut 5 bases from V and 1 base from J; bases unmatched to any gene: 5. This CDR3 spans 13 amino acids. Germline loops: CDR1 SQVTM, CDR2 ANQGSEA. CDR3 nucleotides: TGCAGCGTTAGGGCAGGGGGTTCCTACGAGCAGTACTTC. This gives the protein CSVRAGGSYEQYF.

CDR3 nucleotide sequence: TGTGCCACCAATCTAGACGGACAGGCCACTGAAGCTTTCTTT. It is translated as CATNLDGQATEAFF. The chain has TRBV19 and TRBJ1-1, with 7 positions matching TRBD1. The V and J ends lost 10 bases and 4 bases, in that order; junction bases with no gene match: 12. CDR3 length: 14 amino acids. The V gene's germline CDR1 is LNHDA and CDR2 SQIVND (reference sequence).

The rearrangement links TRBV5-1 to TRBJ2-5; perhaps TRBD1 as D (6 bases). This CDR3 has 14 residues. V was shortened by 2 bases and J by 5 bases, with 13 bases between the two germline ends. Germline V gene sequence: CDR1 SGHRS, CDR2 YFSETQ. The DNA of the CDR3 is TGCGCCAGCAGCTTTGGACAGACAAGGGAGACCCAGTACTTC. Its translation: CASSFGQTRETQYF.

The CDR3 region has the DNA TGCGCCAGCAGCTTTAGCGGGGTCACAGATACGCAGTATTTT. Encoded protein: CASSFSGVTDTQYF. This chain connects TRBV5-1 to TRBJ2-3; 8 positions match TRBD2. The CDR3 runs to 14 residues. V was clipped by 2 bases and J by 2 bases; unmatched bases: 1. CDR1 is SGHRS, CDR2 YFSETQ, per germline.

V and J are TRBV18 and TRBJ1-4; D might be TRBD1 (5 bases). The germline gives CDR1 KGHSH, CDR2 LQKENI. The CDR3 loop spans 16 amino acids. V lost 3 bases and J 8 bases, leaving 19 bases between the germline ends. The CDR3 region is CASSPESGFGTEKLFF. As DNA, the CDR3 is TGTGCCAGCTCACCTGAATCAGGGTTCGGTACGGAAAAACTGTTTTTT.